Listed here is a single T cell receptor beta chain. In the authors' methods: From reference gene primer amplification, estimates of nucleated cell counts were derived. Clones were sequenced by immunoSEQ multiplex PCR, and TCRdb holds only the in-frame ones, with some missing. That table gives V, J and clone size, and the DNA gave D and trimming. The sample lists about 500,000 clones; 87% were seen once. The data were taken from a study of blood T cell repertoires in COVID-19. The CDR3 loop spans 12 amino acids. Per germline, CDR1 LGHDT and CDR2 YNNKEL (reference sequence). V was trimmed by 8 bases and J by 5 bases, leaving 12 bases between them.

This sequence originates from a woman under 30 who had recovered from COVID-19. The sequenced sample was PBMCs or T cells enriched from blood (not recorded which). This chain joins TRBV3-1 (or the pseudogene TRBV3-2) and TRBJ2-5; maybe TRBD1 (6 bases). CDR3 DNA sequence: TGTGCCAGCGGGGGCACCCGCGAGACCCAGTACTTC. Its translation: CASGGTRETQYF.